One T cell receptor (beta chain) is described in this entry. This sample stems from a study of patients and donors after allogeneic stem cell transplantation. From the RT-PCR reads, TCRdb called clonotypes with MiXCR, one entry per CDR3 protein. The table has about 410,000 distinct CDR3 sequences, 16% seen once. Germline assignment: CDR1 KGHSH and CDR2 LQKENI. V lost 3 bases, J lost 0 bases, and 12 bases lay in between. The CDR3 is 16 amino acids. This clonotype originated in a human donor who was either an allogeneic HSCT recipient or a stem cell or donor lymphocyte infusion donor (not recorded which). It is not recorded whose cells these are; they may come from a transplant donor. Material: blood, either unsorted or a sorted T cell fraction (not recorded which). The chain uses TRBV18 and TRBJ1-5; D not certain. The CDR3 is CASSPNRPGSNQPQHF. CDR3 in DNA: TGTGCCAGCTCACCTAACCGCCCAGGTAGCAATCAGCCCCAGCATTTT.